This TCR beta chain was documented in a study of CD8+ T cells in alopecia areata (dated by TCRdb to 2016 to 2019). For the study in its entirety: High-throughput TCRbeta sequencing was used to examine T cell clonal expansion in alopecia areata in both the C3H/HeJ mouse model and human patients. immunoSEQ multiplex PCR using 35 Vbeta forward primers and 13 Jbeta reverse primers was used to amplify TCRbeta CDR3 regions. Scalp clonality was compared across normal scalp (n=4), patchy alopecia areata scalp (n=8), and alopecia totalis/universalis scalp (n=8). Scalp tissue and sorted CD4+ and CD8+ peripheral blood T cells from patchy and totalis/universalis alopecia areata patients and from healthy controls were covered by human TCRbeta sequencing. RNA was extracted with the PAXgene miRNA kit for fixed scalp, the miRNeasy kit for PBMCs, and the RNeasy kit for mouse skin.

According to the germline V gene, CDR1 reads MNHNS and CDR2 reads SASEGT. The CDR3 measures 16 amino acids from cysteine to phenylalanine. CDR3 DNA is the only sequence kept; it has 48 bases, read in frame from the first base. V and J lose 1 base and 4 bases, and a span of 16 bases separates them. This clone was observed a handful of times. Its antigen is currently not known. It has no much larger one-base neighbor in the sample; base qualities were not kept. The method was the immunoSEQ multiplex PCR assay. RNA was extracted from all samples and reverse transcribed into cDNA, which served as template for TCR sequencing. First-strand cDNA was synthesized using SuperScript III with a 2:1 mix of oligo-dT and random hexamers. A synthetic immune receptor repertoire was used to assess amplification bias, and residual bias was removed computationally. The study's processing was this. After raw reads were preprocessed to remove errors, the CDR3 was defined following IMGT conventions as running from the conserved cysteine to phenylalanine. To get clonality, Shannon entropy was normalized by log2 of the number of productive unique TCRs and the result was subtracted from 1. Scalp TCRbeta sequences were cross-referenced with sorted blood CD4 and CD8 repertoires so that the CD4 or CD8 identity of scalp clones could be inferred. Held by TCRdb, this immuneACCESS table contains in-frame sequences only and omits some clones. Under half of the omission traces to an unresolved V gene where checked; the cause of the rest is unknown. V and J calls and clone size are as listed in that table; D and trimming were resolved from the DNA. The sample yields 50,000 to 80,000 clones; roughly 46% were counted once. In total, the top ten clones hold roughly 51% of the sample.

The paper's findings and limits, for the study overall: Shared TCR sequences between patients were less evident than in mice, which may be partly attributable to HLA diversity in the patient population. Resident alphabeta T cells in normal human skin are also sequenced, complicating scalp TCR repertoire analysis, unlike mouse skin dominated by gammadelta T cells. Lesional scalp, especially in alopecia totalis/universalis, showed higher clonality and more expanded CD8+ clones than normal scalp, suggesting antigenic drive.

From alopecia areata patients, peripheral blood was collected along with lesional scalp punch biopsies. PBMCs were isolated by density centrifugation and stained for CD3, CD4 and CD8, after which CD4+ and CD8+ T cells were sorted on a FACSAria. Untreated alopecia areata patients were recruited as part of a multicenter biomarker study. In 5 or 6 patients from the biomarker study, blood CD8+ T cells were sorted further into NKG2D-low and NKG2D-high fractions. The V and J genes are TRBV6-1 and TRBJ1-2; there is no confident call for the D gene. Specimen: NKG2D-low CD8+ T cells sorted from blood. Read against the paper, the sample's cell subset or site label means: sorted CD8+ NKG2D-low blood T cells. The TCR was taken from a human donor with alopecia areata. The sequenced DNA: TGTGCCAGCAGTGAAGGTACGCAGGACCGGATCTATGGCTACACCTTC. Translated, this is CASSEGTQDRIYGYTF.